The 24 T cell receptor beta chains given below trace back to one sample, sequenced in a study of regulatory T cells in long-lasting Graves disease. The authors built TCR beta libraries using iRepertoire HTBI primers and Arm-PCR of CDR3 regions. A single record per CDR3 protein comes from TCRdb applying MiXCR to the multiplex PCR reads. The data show approximately 350,000 distinct CDR3 sequences, roughly 17% seen once. Time point given: newly diagnosed GD, antithyroid drugs for less than 3 months. Scientists built the TCR library using RNA that was extracted from PBMCs. The same specimen was also included in a second study, on T cells in Graves' hyperthyroidism and ophthalmopathy.

The sample here was peripheral blood mononuclear cells (PBMCs), taken at new diagnosis, from a patient treated with antithyroid drugs. The receptors were sampled from a man between 40 and 49 years old with Graves disease.

The rearrangement links TRBV30 to TRBJ1-3, with D uncertain. V was trimmed by 5 bases and J by 9 bases, leaving 8 bases between them. Germline CDR1 GTSNPN, CDR2 SVGIG (reference sequence). The CDR3 spans 10 residues. The CDR3 DNA reads as TGTGCCTGGGGAAGAGGCACCATATATTTT. Translating it yields CAWGRGTIYF.

This clonotype was seen repeatedly, ten times or more. The rearrangement uses TRBV7-2 and TRBJ1-5, with 8 bases aligning to TRBD1. The CDR3 is 15 amino acids. V gave up 5 bases and J gave up 6 bases; unmatched junction bases: 9. The germline gives CDR1 SGHTA, CDR2 FQGNSA. CDR3 loop: CASSTRQGSGQPQHF. CDR3 in DNA: TGTGCCAGCAGCACAAGACAGGGGTCCGGTCAGCCCCAGCATTTT. The whole variable domain, remainder taken from reference TRBV7-2 and TRBJ1-5, is GAGVSQSPSNKVTEKGKDVELRCDPISGHTALYWYRQSLGQGLEFLIYFQGNSAPDKSGLPSDRFSAERTGGSVSTLTIQRTQQEDSAVYLCASSTRQGSGQPQHFGDGTRLSIL.

The gene calls are TRBV10-3 and TRBJ2-7, with 9 bases fitting TRBD1. The germline gives CDR1 ENHRY, CDR2 SYGVKD. With 9 bases clipped from V and 6 bases from J, the junction kept 6 bases outside the gene matches. The CDR3 has 12 amino acids. The CDR3 sequence: CAIGTGKPEQYF. The CDR3 DNA follows: TGTGCCATAGGGACAGGGAAGCCCGAGCAGTACTTC.

This clonotype was observed many times. The rearrangement joins TRBV7-2 to TRBJ2-1, with TRBD2 matching 8 bases. The CDR3 consists of 20 residues. Looked up from germline, CDR1 is SGHTA and CDR2 is FQGNSA. Germline trimming cut 2 bases from V and 0 bases from J; bases unmatched to any gene: 15. The CDR3 sequence is CASSLRGGGLKKSSYNEQFF. Written as DNA, the CDR3 is TGTGCCAGCAGCTTACGAGGCGGGGGGCTGAAAAAGAGCTCCTACAATGAGCAGTTCTTC.

In the case of this clonotype: Just one base apart from a much larger clone, this may be a read error. The rearrangement uses TRBV28 and TRBJ1-4; D is ambiguous. CDR3 length equals 15 residues. CDR1 and CDR2 (germline): MDHEN, SYDVKM. The CDR3 DNA sequence: TGTGTCAGCAGTTTAACGGAGGGAGCTGTTGAAAAACTGTTTTTT. Protein sequence: CVSSLTEGAVEKLFF.

This clonotype came up many times. The gene calls are TRBV11-3 and TRBJ2-3, with 9 bases fitting TRBD2. V shed 5 bases, J shed 4 bases, and the junction held 7 bases outside the gene matches. The CDR3 consists of 15 residues. CDR1 is SGHNT, CDR2 YENEEA, per germline. CDR3 in amino acids: CASSPRLAEPDTQYF. CDR3 coding DNA: TGTGCCAGCAGCCCTCGACTAGCGGAGCCAGATACGCAGTATTTT.

This clonotype was observed at least ten times. The rearrangement uses TRBV5-1 and TRBJ2-1; no definite D call. V lost 6 bases, J lost 4 bases, and 26 bases lay in between. CDR1 and CDR2 (germline): SGHRS, YFSETQ. CDR3 length equals 18 residues. The CDR3 loop is CASKTGLHAPGTYNEQFF. For the CDR3, the DNA is TGCGCCAGCAAAACGGGCCTACATGCCCCGGGCACTTACAATGAGCAGTTCTTC.

This clonotype was counted many times. The V gene is TRBV7-9, the J gene TRBJ2-5, with D possibly being TRBD2 (6 bases). This CDR3 has 13 residues. V was trimmed by 1 base and J by 5 bases, leaving 8 bases between them. Germline lookup yields CDR1 SEHNR and CDR2 FQNEAQ (reference sequence). Here the CDR3 reads CASSLGGVETQYF. The CDR3 bases are TGTGCCAGCAGCTTAGGCGGGGTCGAGACCCAGTACTTC.

V gene TRBV20-1 combines with J gene TRBJ1-2; 8 bases are shared with TRBD1. The length of the CDR3 is 15 residues. Germline values: CDR1 DFQATT, CDR2 SNEGSKA (reference sequence). The J segment lost 3 bases and the V segment lost 5 bases, leaving 11 bases of the junction unmatched. The CDR3 coding sequence is TGCAGTGCTCTCCCCCCAGGGGGCGCAGACTATGGCTACACCTTC. It specifies CSALPPGGADYGYTF.

CDR3 nucleotide sequence: TGTGCCAGCTCACCCAAGCCCGGCGAGGCCCAGTACTTC. Translation gives CASSPKPGEAQYF. The chain has TRBV18 and TRBJ2-5, with unresolved D. V was pared by 3 bases and J by 9 bases, with 14 bases between. Germline-derived CDR1 and CDR2 are KGHSH and LQKENI. The CDR3 covers 13 residues.

This clonotype appeared many times. V gene TRBV7-9 combines with J gene TRBJ2-5, with a possible D match to TRBD1 (6 bases). V was shortened by 5 bases and J by 2 bases, with 15 bases between the two germline ends. Germline loops: CDR1 SEHNR, CDR2 FQNEAQ (reference sequence). This CDR3 comprises 15 residues. The CDR3 DNA reads as TGTGCCAGCAGCCTTATGGGGGCACATCAAGAGACCCAGTACTTC. Translated: CASSLMGAHQETQYF. Complete variable domain (other parts from reference TRBV7-9 and TRBJ2-5): DTGVSQNPRHKITKRGQNVTFRCDPISEHNRLYWYRQTLGQGPEFLTYFQNEAQLEKSRLLSDRFSAERPKGSFSTLEIQRTEQGDSAMYLCASSLMGAHQETQYFGPGTRLLVL.

Many counts were recorded for this clonotype. The genes are TRBV12-3 or TRBV12-4 and TRBJ1-5; 7 bases line up with TRBD1. The CDR3 spans 13 residues. Unmatched junction bases numbered 5, after V lost 8 bases and J lost 4 bases. The chain's CDR3 is CASGQEFNQPQHF. The CDR3 DNA reads as TGTGCCAGCGGACAGGAATTTAATCAGCCCCAGCATTTT.

This clonotype appeared many times. The rearrangement joins TRBV5-1 to TRBJ1-1; D gene ambiguous. Germline-derived CDR1 and CDR2 are SGHRS and YFSETQ. This CDR3 contains 13 residues. V was pared by 0 bases and J by 7 bases, with 10 bases between. Written as DNA, the CDR3 is TGCGCCAGCAGCTTGGTCCCCAGCGGTGAAGCTTTCTTT. Residues: CASSLVPSGEAFF.

This clonotype was counted at least ten times. V gene TRBV5-1 combines with J gene TRBJ1-1; 8 bases are shared with TRBD1. After removal of 3 bases from V and 3 bases from J, the junction contained 7 bases not matched to a gene. The CDR3 consists of 15 residues. Germline V gene sequence: CDR1 SGHRS, CDR2 YFSETQ. CDR3 protein: CASSWGTGKDTEAFF. CDR3 nucleotide sequence: TGCGCCAGCAGCTGGGGGACAGGAAAGGACACTGAAGCTTTCTTT.

This clonotype showed up just a few times. The V gene is TRBV7-3, the J gene TRBJ2-7; 8 bases map to TRBD2. V lost 3 bases, J lost 0 bases, and 10 bases stayed unmatched. CDR1 and CDR2 (germline): SGHTA, FQGTGA. The CDR3 contains 17 residues. CDR3 sequence: CASSFLSGGSPSYEQYF. CDR3 sequence (DNA): TGTGCCAGCAGCTTCCTGAGCGGGGGATCCCCCTCCTACGAGCAGTACTTC.

In this sample, this clonotype turned up many times. This chain connects TRBV6-2 or TRBV6-3 to TRBJ2-6; D is undetermined. This CDR3 has 15 residues. Germline loops: CDR1 MNHEY, CDR2 SVGEGT. V lost 5 bases, J lost 2 bases, and 10 bases lay in between. Written as DNA, the CDR3 is TGTGCCAGCAGTCGAGTGAGAGCTGGGGCCAACGTCCTGACTTTC. This sequence encodes CASSRVRAGANVLTF.

This clonotype was detected many times. The CDR3 DNA is TGCGCCAGCAGTAAAGGGGTCCACGAGCAGTACTTC. This translates into CASSKGVHEQYF. The chain carries TRBV10-2 and TRBJ2-7; D might be TRBD1 (5 bases). CDR3 length: 12 amino acids. V shed 5 bases and J shed 5 bases, with 10 bases lying between them. Germline V gives CDR1 WSHSY, CDR2 SAAADI.

V is TRBV7-3 and J is TRBJ1-1; D is undetermined. The V gene's germline CDR1 is SGHTA and CDR2 FQGTGA. V gave up 4 bases and J gave up 3 bases, with 9 bases separating them. This CDR3 region has 13 residues. For the CDR3, the DNA is TGTGCCAGCAGCTCCGACGGGTACACTGAAGCTTTCTTT. Translated: CASSSDGYTEAFF.

In its sample, this clonotype was seen a few times. This rearrangement joins TRBV14 to TRBJ2-6; D remains ambiguous. This CDR3 spans 13 amino acids. Trimming removed 2 bases from V and 2 bases from J, with 1 base in between. Looked up from germline, CDR1 is SGHDN and CDR2 is FVKESK. The CDR3 spells CASSQPGANVLTF. CDR3 nucleotides: TGTGCCAGCAGCCAACCTGGGGCCAACGTCCTGACTTTC. The full variable domain, completed using reference TRBV14 and TRBJ2-6, is EAGVTQFPSHSVIEKGQTVTLRCDPISGHDNLYWYRRVMGKEIKFLLHFVKESKQDESGMPNNRFLAERTGGTYSTLKVQPAELEDSGVYFCASSQPGANVLTFGAGSRLTVL.

This clonotype was seen a handful of times. The chain is built from TRBV7-3 and TRBJ2-3, with 7 nucleotides matching TRBD2. The CDR3 length is 17 residues. The J segment lost 5 bases and the V segment lost 0 bases, leaving 11 bases of the junction unmatched. Germline V CDR1 and CDR2: SGHTA, FQGTGA. In DNA form, the CDR3 reads TGTGCCAGCAGCTTAACCGGACCTGGGGGGGGGGGAGATACGCAGTATTTT. It codes for CASSLTGPGGGGDTQYF.

This clonotype was observed at least ten times. The chain joins TRBV2 to TRBJ1-3; D is possibly TRBD1 (5 bases). Germline loops: CDR1 SNHLY, CDR2 FYNNEI. Trimming shortened V by 6 bases and J by 0 bases, and 12 bases separated the two germline ends. The CDR3 has 15 amino acids. CDR3 region: CASSADSSSGNTIYF. The CDR3 nucleotides are TGTGCCAGCAGCGCCGACAGTAGCTCTGGAAACACCATATATTTT. Full variable domain (missing parts from reference TRBV2 and TRBJ1-3): EPEVTQTPSHQVTQMGQEVILRCVPISNHLYFYWYRQILGQKVEFLVSFYNNEISEKSEIFDDQFSVERPDGSNFTLKIRSTKLEDSAMYFCASSADSSSGNTIYFGEGSWLTVV.

In its sample, this clonotype was seen once. This chain uses TRBV7-9 with TRBJ2-7; a possible D gene is TRBD1 (6 bases). The CDR3 is 13 residues long. Trimming took off 5 bases at V and 10 bases at J, with 18 bases between the two ends. Germline CDR1 and CDR2: SEHNR and FQNEAQ (reference sequence). CDR3 nucleotides: TGTGCCAGCAGCCAAGGGGATTCAGGGGTACAGTACTTC. Amino acid sequence: CASSQGDSGVQYF.

This clonotype was found a few times. The chain carries TRBV5-5 and TRBJ1-4; D might be TRBD1 (6 bases). Trimming removed 4 bases at V and 4 bases at J, with 11 bases between. The CDR3 extends over 14 amino acids. Germline CDR1 is SGHKS and CDR2 is YYEKEE (reference sequence). The DNA of the CDR3 is TGTGCCAGCAGCCCGCTAGGGGGTAATGAAAAACTGTTTTTT. This gives the protein CASSPLGGNEKLFF.

As concerns this clonotype: Sequence at one end of the junction differs from germline and may be a read error. The chain links TRBV18 to TRBJ2-2; D might be TRBD1 (5 bases). Looked up from germline, CDR1 is KGHSH and CDR2 is LQKENI. The CDR3 extends over 11 amino acids. CDR3 sequence: CTSSQAGELFF. The CDR3 DNA sequence: TGTACCAGCTCACAGGCCGGGGAGCTGTTTTTT. Full variable domain (outside the CDR3, taken from reference TRBV18 and TRBJ2-2): NAGVMQNPRHLVRRRGQEARLRCSPMKGHSHVYWYRQLPEEGLKFMVYLQKENIIDESGMPKERFSAEFPKEGPSILRIQQVVRGDSAAYFCTSSQAGELFFGEGSRLTVL.